Described below is a single TCR beta chain sequence and its context. Many counts were recorded for this clonotype. Its specific antigen is unknown. No qualities accompany the bases; no much larger clone lies one base away. All donors were healthy Caucasians. Using Miltenyi CD45RO+ enrichment and human naive T-cell isolation kits, memory (CD45RO+) and naive T cells were isolated from PBMC. The sample is drawn from a study of identical twins (dated by TCRdb to about 2016). About the study as a whole: TCR alpha and beta repertoires from monozygotic twins, unrelated adults of various ages and cord blood were deep-sequenced to test whether fetal clonotypes persist. To rule out contamination, the twin experiments were replicated at different times with different library preparation protocols.

Paper-wide results and their limitations: Fewer insertions were carried by abundant cord blood beta clonotypes, a similar but weaker trend appeared in young adult naive repertoires, and no such trend appeared in memory repertoires. Recombination models systematically underestimated out-of-frame TCR alpha sharing in monozygotic twins but agreed with sharing between unrelated individuals. Zero-insertion analyses could be partly confounded by invariant T cells such as MAIT and iNKT, although diverse VJ usage argued against such confounding for most clonotypes. Because the same donors could not be followed over many years, conclusions were based on cross-sectional statistical analysis. The excess sharing between twins in beta out-of-frame sequences was weaker because fewer shared sequences reduced the signal-to-noise ratio. Compared with coincidental sharing between unrelated individuals, out-of-frame TCR alpha sequences shared between twins had an excess of sequences with low generation probability.

The germline V gene (reference sequence) yields GTSNPN for CDR1 and SVGIG for CDR2. The junction shows trimming of 4 bases on V and 4 bases on J, plus 13 bases between the germline ends. Inclusive of the bounding cysteine and phenylalanine, the CDR3 is 13 residues long. Left in the record is the CDR3 DNA by itself, 39 bases read in frame from the first base. Library generation was performed with 5' RACE. The instrument was an Illumina HiSeq 2000. Template switching added a universal primer binding site, and the final cDNA carried a unique molecular identifier that allowed TCR cDNA molecules to be counted accurately. First-strand cDNA for TCR alpha and beta chains was synthesized from specific primers in the conserved constant-segment region. To control for contamination, each cDNA library was double barcoded with a SMART-Mk sample barcode plus Illumina barcodes. TruSeq adapter sequences and Illumina sample barcodes were added in two successive PCR steps. The Illumina HiSeq platform was used with custom primers to sequence TCR alpha and beta cDNA libraries. The original methods were these. MiGEC was used to process raw reads and extract unique molecular identifiers, and MiXCR was used to find CDR3 positions. Recombination models were inferred per individual with the repgenHMM and IGoR tools using an EM algorithm. The analysis of shared clonotypes was done with the tcR package in R, with sharing normalized by the product of cloneset sizes. Out-of-frame nonproductive sequences were analyzed to study raw recombination free of thymic and clonal selection effects. TCRdb reanalyzed the raw reads on its own, using fastp at Q25 for trimming and MiXCR for clone calling, and kept in-frame beta chains. Every entry covers one CDR3 protein and lists the most common genes and DNA from its rows. These V and J calls rely on TCRdb rather than the paper's analysis. In all, the sample holds approximately 240,000 distinct CDR3 sequences, and over 11% of those were seen once. In total, the top ten clones hold around 8.3% of the sample.

This receptor was identified in a woman aged 18-29 years in good health. Source material: memory (CD45RO+) T cells sorted from blood. This specimen's cell subset or site label, interpreted: CD45RO+ enriched T cells. The rearranged chain carries TRBV30 and TRBJ1-1; the D gene lacks a confident call. The nucleotides are TGTGCCTGGATGGGTGATTTAGGCACTGAAGCTTTCTTT. Its translation is CAWMGDLGTEAFF.